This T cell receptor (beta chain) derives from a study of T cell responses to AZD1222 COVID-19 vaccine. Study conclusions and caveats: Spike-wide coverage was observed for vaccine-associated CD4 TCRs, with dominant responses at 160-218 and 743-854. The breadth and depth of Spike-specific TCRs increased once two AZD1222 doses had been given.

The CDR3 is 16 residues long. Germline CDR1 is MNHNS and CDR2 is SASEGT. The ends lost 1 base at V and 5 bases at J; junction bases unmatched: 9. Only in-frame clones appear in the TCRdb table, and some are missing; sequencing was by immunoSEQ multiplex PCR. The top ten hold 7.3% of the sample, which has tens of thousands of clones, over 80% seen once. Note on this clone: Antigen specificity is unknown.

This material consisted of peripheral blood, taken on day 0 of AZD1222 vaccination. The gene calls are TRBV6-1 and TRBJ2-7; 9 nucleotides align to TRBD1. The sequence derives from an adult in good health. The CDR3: CASSEGSGTGLHEQYF. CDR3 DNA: TGTGCCAGCAGTGAAGGGTCCGGGACAGGGCTCCACGAGCAGTACTTC.